A selection of T cell receptor beta chains follows, all from one sample in a study of T cell repertoires in cytomegalovirus infection. Using its own MiXCR run on the reads, TCRdb lists one record per CDR3 protein. The table lists approximately 76,000 distinct CDR3 sequences, around 42% of them singletons. Antigens of these TCRs are unknown. The sequences come from CD8+ T cells from cultured PBMCs, collected from culture after CMV antigen stimulation. These receptors originate from a human donor in good health (CMV status not recorded). Some clones in this sample may be carry-over from other donors' samples. CDR3s include the opening cysteine and the closing phenylalanine or tryptophan. The D gene is left open where the match is weak. Size tells how often a clone was seen (once, few, many) or the class of an expanded clone, and some rows leave it out.

clone size	V gene	D gene	J gene	CDR3 DNA	CDR3 protein
few	TRBV7-6	.	TRBJ2-5	TGTGCCAGCAGCTTTACAGATCAAGAGACCCAGTACTTC	CASSFTDQETQYF
.	TRBV6-2/TRBV6-3	TRBD1	TRBJ2-7	TGTGCCAGCAGTTACTCAGACAGGGCAAACTACGAGCAGTACTTC	CASSYSDRANYEQYF
.	TRBV5-6	.	TRBJ1-2	TGTGCCAGCAGCCTAAAGACGGCGGTAGGCGGCTACACCTTC	CASSLKTAVGGYTF
.	TRBV12-3/TRBV12-4	.	TRBJ1-2	TGTGCCAGCACCATAGCGAGCCGGAGAGGTGATGGCTACACCTTC	CASTIASRRGDGYTF
.	TRBV4-1	.	TRBJ1-5	TGCGCCAGCAGCCAGGGTACAGGTCCCAATCAGCCCCAGCATTTT	CASSQGTGPNQPQHF
few	TRBV29-1	.	TRBJ2-6	TGCAGCGTTGAAGGCGGTAGGGGTTCTGGGGCCAACGTCCTGACTTTC	CSVEGGRGSGANVLTF
.	TRBV28	TRBD1	TRBJ1-6	TGTGCCAGCAGTGAGACAGGGCCCTCCTATAATTCACCCCTCCACTTT	CASSETGPSYNSPLHF
.	TRBV6-5	.	TRBJ2-7	TGTGCCAGCAGTTACTCTTCAGACTACGAGCAGTACTTC	CASSYSSDYEQYF
.	TRBV7-8	TRBD1	TRBJ2-1	TGTGCCAGCAGCGCATGGACAACAGGGGATGAGCAGTTCTTC	CASSAWTTGDEQFF
few	TRBV7-6	.	TRBJ2-7	TGTGCCAGCAGCTTAGACACCTTCGAGCAGTACTTC	CASSLDTFEQYF
.	TRBV12-3/TRBV12-4	TRBD2	TRBJ2-3	TGTGCCAGCAGTTTCGGGGGGGCAGATACGCAGTATTTT	CASSFGGADTQYF
.	TRBV6-2/TRBV6-3	.	TRBJ2-2	TGTGCCAGCAGCCCGCATGTGGGGGGCGGCCCGGAGCTGTTTTTT	CASSPHVGGGPELFF
few	TRBV7-8	TRBD1	TRBJ2-7	TGTGCCAGCACGCTACAGGGGGCGGGTGAGCAGTACTTC	CASTLQGAGEQYF
many	TRBV25-1	.	TRBJ2-3	TGTGCCACCTCAGAGGGGGATACGCAGTATTTT	CATSEGDTQYF
.	TRBV27	.	TRBJ1-6	TGTGCCAGCAGCGTAGTTTTTCGTTCACCCCTCCACTTT	CASSVVFRSPLHF
.	TRBV5-3	TRBD1	TRBJ1-1	TGTGCCAGCAGCTTGTGGTCCGGGACAGGGCGGGTCGAAGCTTTCTTT	CASSLWSGTGRVEAFF
once	TRBV12-3/TRBV12-4	.	TRBJ2-5	TGTGCCAGCAGTACCCTCTTGGACAGACAAGAGACCCAGTACTTC	CASSTLLDRQETQYF
few	TRBV7-8	.	TRBJ2-7	TGTGCCAGCAGTCTTCAAGTGGTGGAATTTGCCTACGAGCAGTACTTC	CASSLQVVEFAYEQYF
few	TRBV6-6	.	TRBJ1-2	TGTGCCAGCAGTTACAGTGCCAGCGATAACTATGGCTACACCTTC	CASSYSASDNYGYTF
few	TRBV7-9	.	TRBJ2-7	TGTGCCAGCAGCCCGCGGGACACTCGATACGAGCAGTACTTC	CASSPRDTRYEQYF
few	TRBV6-1	.	TRBJ2-3	TGTGCCAGCCAAGGGTCAGACCTCACAGATACGCAGTATTTT	CASQGSDLTDTQYF
.	TRBV27	TRBD1	TRBJ2-1	TGTGCCAGCAGTTGGCGGGACAGGGGCAATGAGCAGTTCTTC	CASSWRDRGNEQFF
.	TRBV6-1	.	TRBJ2-7	TGTGCCAGCAGCCGAGAGCAGTACTTC	CASSREQYF